This TCR beta chain was sequenced in a study of blood T cells in healthy people across ages. The overall study: About one barcoded beta molecule per two T cells was captured by template switching. General study findings and limits: Without sorted subsets, naive and antigen-experienced compartments could not be conclusively compared.

A second PCR, run for roughly 7 to 11 cycles, used a sample-barcoded 5' primer plus a J-beta primer mix. MiXCR, run by TCRdb on the 5' RACE reads, gives a single entry per CDR3 protein. The table records approximately 1.5 million distinct CDR3 sequences, about 32% of them present only once. Notes on this clonotype: No antigen is known for it.

Total RNA was extracted at no less than 6 micrograms per sample. This TCR derives from a woman aged 25 to 45 in good health. Source material: blood.

CDR3 amino acids: CASSQELGQGGTQYF. The CDR3, as DNA: TGCGCCAGCAGCCAAGAGTTGGGGCAGGGGGGGACCCAGTACTTC. The chain joins TRBV4-1 to TRBJ2-5; a weak D match, TRBD1 (7 bases). With 0 bases removed from V and 7 bases from J, the gap between germline ends came to 15 bases. From germline, CDR1 is MGHRA and CDR2 YSYEKL. The CDR3 runs 15 residues.